Shown below are 20 T cell receptor beta chains from a single sample sequenced in a study of cytomegalovirus exposure and HLA in healthy donors. Data came from immunoSEQ multiplex PCR; TCRdb stores just in-frame clones and leaves some out. The profile covers some 340,000 clones, with about nine tenths appearing a single time and 1% to 1.5% taken by the ten largest. The sequencing input was PBMCs. The receptors were sampled from a woman aged 25 to 45 in good health and CMV-seropositive.

On this clone itself: A read error may produce the germline difference seen at one junction end. The genes are TRBV29-1 and TRBJ2-3, with D perhaps assigned TRBD1 or TRBD2 (6 bases each). Per germline, CDR1 SQVTM and CDR2 ANQGSEA. The CDR3 loop spans 14 amino acids. The CDR3 DNA sequence: TGCAGCGCTGCAGGGTCGGGGGACACAAATACGCAGTATTTT. Amino acids: CSAAGSGDTNTQYF.

The V gene is TRBV2, the J gene TRBJ2-3; D might be TRBD1 (6 bases). V was pared by 7 bases and J by 0 bases, with 17 bases between. Germline values: CDR1 SNHLY, CDR2 FYNNEI. The CDR3 spans 16 residues. The CDR3 loop is CASNQGKGPSTDTQYF. As DNA, the CDR3 is TGTGCCAGCAACCAGGGGAAAGGGCCTAGCACAGATACGCAGTATTTT.

The rearrangement uses TRBV7-9 and TRBJ2-5, with D unresolved. V lost 1 base and J lost 3, with 9 bases in between. The CDR3 is 14 amino acids. Germline CDR1 and CDR2: SEHNR and FQNEAQ (reference sequence). As DNA, the CDR3 is TGTGCCAGCAGCTTAGTGAAGCGTGAAGAGACCCAGTACTTC. This codes for CASSLVKREETQYF.

CDR3 nucleotides: TGTGCCAGCAGCCAAGAAGAGAGCAGGCTTCAAGCTTTCTTT. Its protein is CASSQEESRLQAFF. The chain uses TRBV14 and TRBJ1-1; D is ambiguous. CDR1 and CDR2 from the germline V gene are SGHDN and FVKESK. Trimming left V 0 bases short and J 9 bases short, with 14 bases between. The CDR3 length is 14 residues.

The chain combines TRBV9 with TRBJ1-3; D perhaps matches TRBD1 (5 bases). This CDR3 has 15 residues. Germline CDR1 is SGDLS and CDR2 is YYNGEE. V shed 0 bases and J shed 0 bases, with 7 bases lying between them. The CDR3: CASSVGGTSGNTIYF. In DNA, the CDR3 is TGTGCCAGCAGCGTAGGAGGGACCTCTGGAAACACCATATATTTT.

The V gene is TRBV7-3, the J gene TRBJ2-3; 12 bases are shared with TRBD2. This CDR3 contains 18 residues. CDR1 is SGHTA, CDR2 FQGTGA, per germline. The trim removed 0 bases at V and 2 bases at J, leaving 6 bases unmatched. CDR3 sequence: CASSLTPTSGRNTDTQYF. CDR3 nucleotides: TGTGCCAGCAGCTTAACGCCAACTAGCGGGAGGAACACAGATACGCAGTATTTT.

The V call is TRBV21-1, the J call TRBJ2-1. TRBV21-1 represents a pseudogene. This CDR3 has 16 residues. CDR3 amino acids: CASTASRQNLNNEQFF. In DNA form, the CDR3 reads TGTGCCAGCACCGCAAGTCGGCAGAATCTCAACAATGAGCAGTTCTTC.

The rearrangement joins TRBV5-1 to TRBJ2-7, with D possibly TRBD2 on 6 matching bases. Germline V gene lookup returns CDR1 SGHRS and CDR2 YFSETQ. The CDR3 spans 15 residues. Trimming removed 0 bases at V and 0 bases at J, with 10 bases between. The CDR3 loop is CASSLALALSYEQYF. DNA of the CDR3: TGCGCCAGCAGCTTGGCCCTAGCGCTCTCCTACGAGCAGTACTTC.

The CDR3 protein is CASSTPGGQGVNEQFF. In DNA, the CDR3 is TGTGCCAGCAGCACTCCAGGTGGACAGGGTGTAAATGAGCAGTTCTTC. V and J are TRBV21-1 and TRBJ2-1; the DNA was not used to check the table's D call, TRBD1. TRBV21-1 is flagged as a pseudogene. The CDR3 contains 16 residues.

The rearrangement links TRBV9 to TRBJ1-3; tentatively, D is TRBD1 (5 bases). The CDR3 covers 16 residues. V gave up 0 bases and J gave up 3 bases, with 13 bases separating them. The V gene's germline CDR1 is SGDLS and CDR2 YYNGEE. As DNA, the CDR3 is TGTGCCAGCAGCGTAGGGTCCGGGGCTGATGGAAACACCATATATTTT. Protein: CASSVGSGADGNTIYF.

This clone was detected a few times. CDR3 region: CASSQPHREKLFF. CDR3 DNA: TGTGCCAGCAGCCAACCCCACAGGGAAAAACTGTTTTTT. The rearrangement links TRBV4-2 to TRBJ1-4; weak D call: TRBD1 (5 bases). This CDR3 region has 13 residues. In germline, CDR1 is LGHNA, CDR2 YNFKEQ. Trimming shortened V by 2 bases and J by 8 bases, and 9 bases separated the two germline ends.

Remarks on this clone: Different DNA sequences within this sample yield the same CDR3. The rearrangement links TRBV5-1 to TRBJ1-5; 7 nucleotides line up with TRBD1. V trimming: 2 bases; J trimming: 4 bases; junction bases outside the gene matches: 6. In germline, CDR1 is SGHRS, CDR2 YFSETQ. The CDR3 totals 15 residues. The CDR3 region is CASSLGGRGNQPQHF. CDR3 nucleotide sequence: TGCGCCAGCAGCTTAGGGGGCAGGGGTAATCAGCCCCAGCATTTT.

This rearrangement joins TRBV7-6 to TRBJ2-2; no clear D gene. Germline V CDR1 and CDR2: SGHVS, FNYEAQ. CDR3 length equals 15 residues. Trimming took 7 bases from V and 0 from J, leaving 12 bases between them. CDR3 DNA: TGTGCCAGCACCCATGGGAACACGAACACCGGGGAGCTGTTTTTT. Amino acids: CASTHGNTNTGELFF.

This chain connects TRBV18 to TRBJ1-2; D is possibly TRBD1 (6 bases). The CDR3 consists of 16 residues. The germline V gene has CDR1 KGHSH and CDR2 LQKENI. The ends were cut back, 0 bases at V and 5 bases at J, with 16 bases in the middle. The CDR3 DNA is TGTGCCAGCTCACCACCTTACGTGACAGGAGGGTATGGCTACACCTTC. Translated, it gives CASSPPYVTGGYGYTF.

This chain links TRBV19 with TRBJ2-3, with 7 bases fitting TRBD2. Trimming cost V 2 bases and J 2 bases; bases outside gene matches: 7. The CDR3 is 16 residues long. Germline V lookup: CDR1 LNHDA, CDR2 SQIVND (reference sequence). The CDR3: CASSIRGSGNTDTQYF. The CDR3 DNA reads as TGTGCCAGTAGTATAAGGGGCAGCGGGAACACAGATACGCAGTATTTT.

This clone was counted only a few times. The V and J genes are TRBV7-6 and TRBJ2-5; 11 bases are a match to TRBD1. Trimming cost V 2 bases and J 4 bases; bases outside gene matches: 3. From germline, CDR1 is SGHVS and CDR2 FNYEAQ. The CDR3 length is 15 residues. The CDR3 DNA is TGTGCCAGCAGCTTACTAGGACAGGGGGCAGAGACCCAGTACTTC. Translation: CASSLLGQGAETQYF. Drawing the rest from reference TRBV7-6 and TRBJ2-5, the complete variable domain is GAGVSQSPRYKVTKRGQDVALRCDPISGHVSLYWYRQALGQGPEFLTYFNYEAQQDKSGLPNDRFSAERPEGSISTLTIQRTEQRDSAMYRCASSLLGQGAETQYFGPGTRLLVL.

This clone has only a few counts. The rearrangement joins TRBV29-1 to TRBJ2-2; TRBD1 matches at 8 bases. Germline lookup yields CDR1 SQVTM and CDR2 ANQGSEA. The V and J ends lost 2 bases and 4 bases, in that order; junction bases with no gene match: 6. CDR3 length equals 15 residues. The CDR3 bases are TGCAGCGTTGAATCCGGGACAGGTCTCACCGGGGAGCTGTTTTTT. This translates into CSVESGTGLTGELFF.

The rearrangement uses TRBV27 and TRBJ2-7; no clear D. Germline loops: CDR1 MNHEY, CDR2 SMNVEV (reference sequence). The CDR3 loop spans 14 amino acids. V was pared by 5 bases and J by 4 bases, with 15 bases between. For the CDR3, the DNA is TGTGCCAGCAGTCTCAACCCGGGCTTTTACGAGCAGTACTTC. This codes for CASSLNPGFYEQYF.

This chain uses TRBV30 with TRBJ1-2; the D gene is possibly TRBD1 (6 bases). Germline V gene data show CDR1 as GTSNPN and CDR2 as SVGIG (reference sequence). This CDR3 spans 14 amino acids. Trimming removed 1 base at V and 0 bases at J, with 9 bases between. The CDR3, as DNA: TGTGCCTGGAGTGGGACAGTGGCTAACTATGGCTACACCTTC. It translates to CAWSGTVANYGYTF.

A single count supports this clone. The chain is built from TRBV15 and TRBJ1-1; D is ambiguous. The length of the CDR3 is 16 residues. CDR1 and CDR2 (germline): LNHNV, YYDKDF (reference sequence). The V gene lost 0 bases and the J gene lost 4 bases, with 15 bases spanning the gap. This CDR3 is CATSRDPPEQRTEAFF. CDR3 sequence (DNA): TGTGCCACCAGCAGAGATCCCCCGGAGCAACGCACTGAAGCTTTCTTT.